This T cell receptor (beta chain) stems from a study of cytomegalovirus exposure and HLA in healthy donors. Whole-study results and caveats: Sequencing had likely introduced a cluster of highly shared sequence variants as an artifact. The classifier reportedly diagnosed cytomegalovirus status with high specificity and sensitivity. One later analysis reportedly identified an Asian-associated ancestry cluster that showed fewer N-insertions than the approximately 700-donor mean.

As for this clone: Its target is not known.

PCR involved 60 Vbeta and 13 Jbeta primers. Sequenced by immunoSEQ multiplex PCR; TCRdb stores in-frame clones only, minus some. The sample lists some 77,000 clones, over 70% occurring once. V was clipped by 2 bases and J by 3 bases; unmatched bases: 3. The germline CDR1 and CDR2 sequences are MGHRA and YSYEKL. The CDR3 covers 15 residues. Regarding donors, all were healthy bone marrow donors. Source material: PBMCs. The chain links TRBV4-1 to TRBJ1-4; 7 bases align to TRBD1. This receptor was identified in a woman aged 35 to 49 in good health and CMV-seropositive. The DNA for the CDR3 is TGCGCCAGCAGCCAAACGGACAGGTCTAATGAAAAACTGTTTTTT. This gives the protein CASSQTDRSNEKLFF.